The 5 T cell receptor beta chains below come from one sample, sequenced in a study of vaccination and CD4 T cells after COVID-19. As for treatment: approximately nine-day PBMC culture with coronavirus spike peptide pools or control peptides (ViraFEST assay). Their antigens remain unidentified. Cultured CD4+ T cells had their DNA profiled by the Oncomine TCR Beta short-read assay. TCRdb analysed the PCR reads with MiXCR anew, one entry per CDR3 protein. Of thousands of distinct CDR3 sequences detected, approximately 55% appear once; the ten largest clones hold 45% to 50%. Sample: CD4+ T cells from blood, cultured in vitro. Receptors originate from a human donor who had recovered from COVID-19.

This rearrangement joins TRBV28 to TRBJ2-6, with D maybe TRBD2 (6 bases). Trimming left V 1 base short and J 4 bases short, with 11 bases between. Germline V gene sequence: CDR1 MDHEN, CDR2 SYDVKM. The CDR3 sequence is 16 residues long. The CDR3 sequence: CASSLSGTAGANVLTF. In DNA form, the CDR3 reads TGTGCCAGCAGTTTATCCGGGACTGCCGGGGCCAACGTCCTGACTTTC.

The table lists this clonotype with a count of one. This rearrangement joins TRBV7-9 to TRBJ1-2, with 7 bases identical to TRBD1. This CDR3 has 13 amino acids. Germline CDR1 reads SEHNR; CDR2 reads FQNEAQ (reference sequence). The ends lost 1 base at V and 8 bases at J; junction bases unmatched: 4. The CDR3 region is CASSLGDRRGYTF. CDR3 DNA: TGTGCCAGCAGCTTAGGGGACAGAAGAGGCTACACCTTC.

The V gene is TRBV7-8, the J gene TRBJ2-7; D possibly corresponds to TRBD2 (5 bases). Germline V gives CDR1 SGHVS, CDR2 FQNEAQ. V was clipped by 5 bases and J by 0 bases, with 14 bases between them. The CDR3 sequence is 15 residues long. The CDR3 spells CASSIKLGSSYEQYF. The CDR3 DNA is TGTGCCAGCAGCATAAAACTAGGAAGCTCCTACGAGCAGTACTTC.

The chain combines TRBV2 with TRBJ1-6; 7 bases line up with TRBD1. Per germline, CDR1 SNHLY and CDR2 FYNNEI. Trimming cost V 6 bases and J 7 bases; bases outside gene matches: 9. This CDR3 region has 15 residues. The CDR3 protein is CASSAAGGKNSPLHF. The CDR3 nucleotides are TGTGCCAGCAGCGCCGCAGGGGGGAAAAATTCACCCCTCCACTTT.

The sample holds a few counts of this clonotype. The genes are TRBV20-1 and TRBJ2-1; 9 positions agree with TRBD2. Unmatched junction bases numbered 8, after V lost 6 bases and J lost 8 bases. Germline values: CDR1 DFQATT, CDR2 SNEGSKA (reference sequence). CDR3 size: 13 residues. The CDR3 DNA follows: TGCAGTGCCCGGGGCGGGGGGGCCGATGAGCAGTTCTTC. Amino acid sequence: CSARGGGADEQFF.